This paragraph reports one TCR beta chain. Every bit of the isolated RNA underwent reverse transcription, so sequencing read expressed TCRB transcripts. The data were produced by immunoSEQ multiplex PCR, yet TCRdb's version contains in-frame clones alone and is incomplete. The sample carries more than 150,000 clones, about 12% recorded once. These data are taken from a study of beta chain features in type 1 diabetes. Per germline, CDR1 GTSNPN and CDR2 SVGIG (reference sequence). V was cut by 2 bases and J by 1 base, with 8 bases left in between. The CDR3 runs to 13 residues. Sequenced input: central memory CD4+ T cells from blood. The chain couples TRBV30 to TRBJ1-1, with D hard to call. This sequence was found in a woman in her late teens or twenties in good health. The CDR3 protein is CAWSHTENTEAFF. Here the CDR3 DNA reads TGTGCCTGGAGTCATACAGAGAACACTGAAGCTTTCTTT.